This is a list of T cell receptor beta chains from one sample in a study of T cells in Graves' hyperthyroidism and ophthalmopathy. Via MiXCR, TCRdb re-called the multiplex PCR reads, giving one row per CDR3 protein. The sample holds hundreds of thousands of distinct CDR3 sequences, roughly 15% seen once. Sequences were obtained from blood. These receptors were collected from a woman under 30 with Graves' hyperthyroidism. The CDR3 runs from the conserved cysteine through the conserved F or W. The D gene is left open where the match is weak. Some rows have no size entry. The others give once, few or many, or a class for an expanded clone.

TRBV6-1	.	.	TRBJ1-6	CASSEQSGVSPLHF	TGTGCCAGCAGTGAACAAAGCGGTGTTTCACCCCTCCACTTT
TRBV29-1	.	TRBD2	TRBJ2-5	CSVEEGRGEETQYF	TGCAGCGTTGAAGAAGGCCGGGGGGAAGAGACCCAGTACTTC
TRBV11-2	many	TRBD2	TRBJ2-1	CASSYTGLAGGWGEQFF	TGTGCCAGCAGCTATACGGGACTAGCGGGTGGGTGGGGCGAGCAGTTCTTC
TRBV9	few	TRBD2	TRBJ2-3	CASSVGLAGDTQYF	TGTGCCAGCAGCGTAGGACTAGCGGGAGATACGCAGTATTTT
TRBV7-9	.	.	TRBJ2-5	CASSLLLASKETQYF	TGTGCCAGCAGCTTACTTTTAGCCAGCAAAGAGACCCAGTACTTC
TRBV29-1	few	.	TRBJ2-3	CSVEESLARADTQYF	TGCAGCGTTGAAGAGAGTCTAGCGAGGGCAGATACGCAGTATTTT
TRBV12-3/TRBV12-4	many	TRBD2	TRBJ2-4	CASSPGGSGVENIQYF	TGTGCCAGCAGTCCGGGGGGTAGCGGGGTCGAAAACATTCAGTACTTC
TRBV11-1	many	TRBD1	TRBJ1-2	CASSRNWDRIEGGYTF	TGTGCCAGCAGCCGGAATTGGGACAGGATTGAGGGAGGCTACACCTTC
TRBV28	.	TRBD1	TRBJ2-7	CASTGGPIGEQYF	TGTGCTAGTACAGGGGGACCCATCGGGGAGCAGTACTTC
TRBV7-9	.	TRBD1	TRBJ2-7	CASSSLTGGVYEQYF	TGTGCCAGCAGCTCCCTGACAGGGGGCGTCTACGAGCAGTACTTC
TRBV7-9	.	TRBD2	TRBJ2-3	CASGTGTSGFSTDTQYF	TGTGCCAGCGGCACCGGGACTAGCGGGTTTAGCACAGATACGCAGTATTTT
TRBV12-3/TRBV12-4	many	.	TRBJ2-5	CASSSGPETQYF	TGTGCCAGCAGTTCGGGGCCGGAGACCCAGTACTTC
TRBV30	.	.	TRBJ2-2	CAWSVSRDGTGELFF	TGTGCCTGGAGTGTGTCCCGGGATGGCACCGGGGAGCTGTTTTTT
TRBV6-1	few	TRBD2	TRBJ2-1	CASSYSGSRRVYNEQFF	TGTGCCAGCAGTTATAGCGGGAGTAGAAGAGTCTACAATGAGCAGTTCTTC
TRBV18	.	TRBD1	TRBJ2-7	CASSRPGQGSYEQYF	TGTGCCAGCTCACGACCGGGACAGGGCTCCTACGAGCAGTACTTC
TRBV6-1	many	.	TRBJ1-5	CASSEGYYSNQPQHF	TGTGCCAGCAGTGAAGGGTATTATAGCAATCAGCCCCAGCATTTT
TRBV12-3/TRBV12-4	few	.	TRBJ2-7	CASSYSRLTYEQYF	TGTGCCAGCAGTTACTCAAGGCTCACCTACGAGCAGTACTTC
TRBV3-1	few	.	TRBJ2-7	CASSQDGEDYEQYF	TGTGCCAGCAGCCAAGACGGAGAGGACTACGAGCAGTACTTC
TRBV20-1	many	TRBD1	TRBJ2-1	CSATEGAPELSYNEQFF	TGCAGTGCTACAGAGGGGGCACCGGAACTTTCCTACAATGAGCAGTTCTTC
TRBV5-6	few	.	TRBJ2-7	CASSKDKRTSSYEQYF	TGTGCCAGCAGCAAAGATAAGCGGACCAGCTCCTACGAGCAGTACTTC
TRBV5-6	few	.	TRBJ2-5	CASRGASWGSRPETQYF	TGTGCCAGCAGGGGGGCCTCGTGGGGCAGCCGACCAGAGACCCAGTACTTC
TRBV10-1	.	TRBD1	TRBJ2-7	CASSPGQGASKEQYF	TGCGCCAGCAGCCCTGGACAGGGGGCATCGAAAGAGCAGTACTTC
TRBV27	.	TRBD2	TRBJ2-1	CASGHRGGGNEQFF	TGTGCCAGCGGTCACCGGGGGGGGGGGAATGAGCAGTTCTTC
TRBV5-4	few	TRBD2	TRBJ2-7	CASSDRKLAGAVYEQYF	TGTGCCAGCAGCGATCGGAAACTAGCGGGAGCAGTCTACGAGCAGTACTTC
TRBV7-3	many	.	TRBJ1-2	CASSLIGFVRRAGLGYTF	TGTGCCAGCAGCTTAATTGGGTTCGTGCGGAGAGCAGGACTTGGCTACACCTTC
TRBV12-3/TRBV12-4	many	.	TRBJ2-1	CASSLGVSASSYNEQFF	TGTGCCAGCAGTTTAGGGGTCAGCGCGAGCTCCTACAATGAGCAGTTCTTC
TRBV5-6	.	TRBD1	TRBJ2-5	CASSYTGTGGGETQYF	TGTGCCAGCAGCTACACCGGGACAGGGGGCGGGGAGACCCAGTACTTC
TRBV5-8	.	TRBD2	TRBJ2-3	CANGPTSGSTDTQYF	TGTGCCAACGGGCCGACTAGCGGGAGCACAGATACGCAGTATTTT
TRBV11-2	many	TRBD2	TRBJ2-5	CASSLGRLAGGFLWETQYF	TGTGCCAGCAGCTTAGGCAGACTAGCGGGAGGATTCCTTTGGGAGACCCAGTACTTC
TRBV7-9	.	.	TRBJ1-1	CASSPNGGRAFF	TGTGCCAGCAGCCCAAATGGGGGAAGAGCTTTCTTT
TRBV13	many	.	TRBJ2-4	CASSSRELAKNIQYF	TGTGCCAGCAGCTCCCGTGAACTAGCCAAAAACATTCAGTACTTC
TRBV27	.	.	TRBJ1-3	CASRPYPLRVGQRGNTIYF	TGTGCCAGCAGACCATACCCCCTTCGTGTGGGGCAGAGAGGAAACACCATATATTTT
TRBV30	many	TRBD2	TRBJ2-2	CAWSVRASGRTTGELFF	TGTGCCTGGAGTGTACGGGCTAGCGGGAGGACCACCGGGGAGCTGTTTTTT
TRBV20-1	many	.	TRBJ1-1	CSARDYINTEAFF	TGCAGTGCTAGAGACTATATCAACACTGAAGCTTTCTTT
TRBV13	.	.	TRBJ2-1	CASSRGFVSYNEQFF	TGTGCCAGCAGCCGCGGTTTTGTTTCCTACAATGAGCAGTTCTTC
TRBV7-8	many	.	TRBJ1-1	CASSLRDTINTEAFF	TGTGCCAGCAGCTTAAGGGACACAATTAACACTGAAGCTTTCTTT
TRBV6-2/TRBV6-3	.	.	TRBJ1-2	CASTVSGNYGYTF	TGTGCCAGCACCGTTTCAGGGAACTATGGCTACACCTTC
TRBV30	.	TRBD1	TRBJ1-1	CAWGRDSYTEAFF	TGTGCCTGGGGTAGGGACAGTTACACTGAAGCTTTCTTT
TRBV7-9	few	TRBD1	TRBJ2-2	CASGRTGGPGELFF	TGTGCCAGCGGACGGACAGGCGGTCCCGGGGAGCTGTTTTTT
TRBV4-1	.	TRBD1	TRBJ1-2	CASSQLTGTASYGYTF	TGCGCCAGCAGCCAATTGACCGGGACAGCATCCTATGGCTACACCTTC
TRBV2	.	TRBD1	TRBJ2-5	CASREGATQYF	TGTGCCAGCAGAGAGGGGGCGACCCAGTACTTC
TRBV7-2	many	TRBD1	TRBJ1-5	CASSSGQGYQPQHF	TGTGCCAGCAGCTCGGGACAGGGATATCAGCCCCAGCATTTT
TRBV18	.	.	TRBJ1-1	CANSPRLHEDTEAFF	TGTGCCAACTCTCCCAGGCTCCATGAGGACACTGAAGCTTTCTTT
TRBV30	many	.	TRBJ1-1	CAWSVRGLLNTEAFF	TGTGCCTGGAGTGTAAGAGGGCTCCTGAACACTGAAGCTTTCTTT
TRBV18	.	.	TRBJ1-6	CASSRLELNSPLHF	TGTGCCAGCTCAAGGCTTGAGTTAAATTCACCCCTCCACTTT
TRBV4-1	.	TRBD1	TRBJ1-2	CASSPGQGLYGYTF	TGCGCCAGCAGCCCGGGACAGGGCCTATATGGCTACACCTTC
TRBV20-1	.	.	TRBJ2-7	CSAAGQYTYEQYF	TGCAGTGCCGCGGGACAGTATACCTACGAGCAGTACTTC
TRBV7-9	few	.	TRBJ2-7	CAGLRDRGSYEQYF	TGTGCCGGACTCCGGGACCGAGGCTCCTACGAGCAGTACTTC